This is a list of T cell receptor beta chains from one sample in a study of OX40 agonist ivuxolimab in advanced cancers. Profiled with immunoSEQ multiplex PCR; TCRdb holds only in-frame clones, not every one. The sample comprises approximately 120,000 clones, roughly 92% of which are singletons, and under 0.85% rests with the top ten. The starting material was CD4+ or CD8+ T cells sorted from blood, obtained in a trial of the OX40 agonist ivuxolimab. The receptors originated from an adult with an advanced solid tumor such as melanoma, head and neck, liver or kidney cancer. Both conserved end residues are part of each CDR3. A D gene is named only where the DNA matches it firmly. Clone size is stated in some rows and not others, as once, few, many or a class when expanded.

cdr3_aa: CASSLGGGTYEQYF
cdr3_nt: TGCGCCAGCAGCTTGGGGGGCGGGACCTACGAGCAGTACTTC
d_call: -
j_call: TRBJ2-7
clone_size: once
v_call: TRBV5-1

cdr3_aa: CAWSVGNLATNEKLFF
cdr3_nt: TGTGCCTGGAGTGTTGGCAATTTAGCAACTAATGAAAAACTGTTTTTT
d_call: -
j_call: TRBJ1-4
clone_size: -
v_call: TRBV30

cdr3_aa: CASSYWGLAGETQYF
cdr3_nt: TGTGCCAGCAGTTATTGGGGACTAGCTGGGGAGACCCAGTACTTC
d_call: TRBD2
j_call: TRBJ2-5
clone_size: -
v_call: TRBV6-5

cdr3_aa: CASSSTTESSYEQYF
cdr3_nt: TGTGCCAGCAGCTCAACGACAGAGAGCTCCTACGAGCAGTACTTC
d_call: -
j_call: TRBJ2-7
clone_size: -
v_call: TRBV13

cdr3_aa: CASSTQDSRTDTQYF
cdr3_nt: TGTGCCAGCAGTACGCAGGACAGCCGCACAGATACGCAGTATTTT
d_call: -
j_call: TRBJ2-3
clone_size: once
v_call: TRBV6-5

cdr3_aa: CAISEEQGPNEQYF
cdr3_nt: TGTGCCATCAGTGAAGAACAGGGCCCCAACGAGCAGTACTTC
d_call: -
j_call: TRBJ2-7
clone_size: once
v_call: TRBV10-3

cdr3_aa: CASSNRDRASQYF
cdr3_nt: TGTGCCAGCAGCAACCGGGACCGGGCGTCCCAGTACTTC
d_call: -
j_call: TRBJ2-5
clone_size: -
v_call: TRBV7-3

cdr3_aa: CASSQQGIYEQYF
cdr3_nt: TGTGCCAGCAGTCAACAGGGGATCTACGAGCAGTACTTC
d_call: TRBD1
j_call: TRBJ2-7
clone_size: -
v_call: TRBV28

cdr3_aa: CASSFQGGNGYTF
cdr3_nt: TGTGCCAGCAGCTTCCAGGGGGGGAACGGCTACACCTTC
d_call: TRBD1
j_call: TRBJ1-2
clone_size: -
v_call: TRBV7-9

cdr3_aa: CASSTSRPTARIYGYTF
cdr3_nt: TGTGCCAGTAGTACGAGTAGGCCGACAGCGAGAATCTATGGCTACACCTTC
d_call: -
j_call: TRBJ1-2
clone_size: -
v_call: TRBV19

cdr3_aa: CASSEDRALLSEKLFF
cdr3_nt: TGTGCCAGCAGCGAGGACAGGGCTCTCTTATCGGAAAAACTGTTTTTT
d_call: TRBD1
j_call: TRBJ1-4
clone_size: -
v_call: TRBV5-8

cdr3_aa: CASSPGRSSYEQYF
cdr3_nt: TGTGCCAGCAGTCCCGGGAGGAGCTCCTACGAGCAGTACTTC
d_call: TRBD2
j_call: TRBJ2-7
clone_size: -
v_call: TRBV11-2

cdr3_aa: CATSRDITGARDYGYTF
cdr3_nt: TGTGCCACCAGCAGGGATATTACAGGGGCAAGGGACTATGGCTACACCTTC
d_call: TRBD1
j_call: TRBJ1-2
clone_size: once
v_call: TRBV15

cdr3_aa: CASSLTGPGSPLHF
cdr3_nt: TGTGCCAGCAGCTTGACAGGGCCAGGATCACCCCTCCACTTT
d_call: TRBD1
j_call: TRBJ1-6
clone_size: -
v_call: TRBV7-8

cdr3_aa: CASSETNQPQHF
cdr3_nt: TGCGCCAGCAGTGAGACCAATCAGCCCCAGCATTTT
d_call: -
j_call: TRBJ1-5
clone_size: -
v_call: TRBV10-1

cdr3_aa: CASSLRDGYTF
cdr3_nt: TGTGCCAGCAGTTTACGGGATGGCTACACCTTC
d_call: -
j_call: TRBJ1-2
clone_size: -
v_call: TRBV28

cdr3_aa: CASTNANTGELFF
cdr3_nt: TGTGCCAGTACCAACGCGAACACCGGGGAGCTGTTTTTT
d_call: -
j_call: TRBJ2-2
clone_size: -
v_call: TRBV19

cdr3_aa: CASMKPPGGYNEQFF
cdr3_nt: TGTGCCAGCATGAAACCCCCCGGGGGTTACAATGAGCAGTTCTTC
d_call: -
j_call: TRBJ2-1
clone_size: -
v_call: TRBV2

cdr3_aa: CASSSNAAETQYF
cdr3_nt: TGTGCCAGCAGTTCGAACGCCGCAGAGACCCAGTACTTC
d_call: -
j_call: TRBJ2-5
clone_size: -
v_call: TRBV28

cdr3_aa: CASSLSGTPAEDGELFF
cdr3_nt: TGTGCCAGCAGCTTAAGTGGGACCCCTGCGGAGGACGGGGAGCTGTTTTTT
d_call: -
j_call: TRBJ2-2
clone_size: -
v_call: TRBV7-9

cdr3_aa: CASSLAGLAGSDFF
cdr3_nt: TGCGCCAGCAGCTTAGCGGGACTAGCGGGATCCGATTTCTTC
d_call: TRBD2
j_call: TRBJ2-1
clone_size: -
v_call: TRBV5-1

cdr3_aa: CASRGDRGRSPLHF
cdr3_nt: TGTGCCAGCAGGGGGGACAGGGGGCGTTCACCCCTCCACTTT
d_call: TRBD1
j_call: TRBJ1-6
clone_size: -
v_call: TRBV27

cdr3_aa: CASSVGGDFSYEQYF
cdr3_nt: TGTGCCAGCAGCGTAGGCGGTGATTTCTCCTACGAGCAGTACTTC
d_call: -
j_call: TRBJ2-7
clone_size: -
v_call: TRBV9

cdr3_aa: CASSIDGSGANVLTF
cdr3_nt: TGTGCCAGTAGTATAGATGGCTCTGGGGCCAACGTCCTGACTTTC
d_call: -
j_call: TRBJ2-6
clone_size: few
v_call: TRBV19

cdr3_aa: CASKGGTSKNIQYF
cdr3_nt: TGTGCCAGTAAGGGCGGGACGAGCAAAAACATTCAGTACTTC
d_call: -
j_call: TRBJ2-4
clone_size: -
v_call: TRBV19

cdr3_aa: CASRRNRGQQETQYF
cdr3_nt: TGTGCCAGCAGGCGCAACAGGGGGCAGCAGGAGACCCAGTACTTC
d_call: TRBD1
j_call: TRBJ2-5
clone_size: -
v_call: TRBV6-5

cdr3_aa: CASSPDGEGEQYF
cdr3_nt: TGTGCCAGCAGTCCGGACGGGGAGGGGGAGCAGTACTTC
d_call: TRBD2
j_call: TRBJ2-7
clone_size: -
v_call: TRBV11-3

cdr3_aa: CASSLAAEGTGELFF
cdr3_nt: TGCGCCAGCAGCTTGGCAGCGGAGGGCACCGGGGAGCTGTTTTTT
d_call: -
j_call: TRBJ2-2
clone_size: -
v_call: TRBV5-1